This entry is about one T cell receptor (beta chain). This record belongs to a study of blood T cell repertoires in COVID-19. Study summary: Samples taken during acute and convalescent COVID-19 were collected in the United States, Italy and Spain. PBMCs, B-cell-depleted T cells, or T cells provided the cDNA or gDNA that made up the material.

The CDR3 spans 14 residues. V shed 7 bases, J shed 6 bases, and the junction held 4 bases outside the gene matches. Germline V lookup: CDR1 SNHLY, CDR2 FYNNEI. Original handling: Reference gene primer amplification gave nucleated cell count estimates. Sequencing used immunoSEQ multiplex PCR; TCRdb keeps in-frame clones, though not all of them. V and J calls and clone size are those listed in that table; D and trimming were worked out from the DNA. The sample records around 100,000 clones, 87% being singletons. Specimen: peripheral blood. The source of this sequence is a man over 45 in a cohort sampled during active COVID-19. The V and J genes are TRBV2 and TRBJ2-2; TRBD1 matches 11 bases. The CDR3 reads CASIGTGGPGELFF. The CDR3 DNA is TGTGCCAGCATAGGGACAGGGGGACCCGGGGAGCTGTTTTTT.